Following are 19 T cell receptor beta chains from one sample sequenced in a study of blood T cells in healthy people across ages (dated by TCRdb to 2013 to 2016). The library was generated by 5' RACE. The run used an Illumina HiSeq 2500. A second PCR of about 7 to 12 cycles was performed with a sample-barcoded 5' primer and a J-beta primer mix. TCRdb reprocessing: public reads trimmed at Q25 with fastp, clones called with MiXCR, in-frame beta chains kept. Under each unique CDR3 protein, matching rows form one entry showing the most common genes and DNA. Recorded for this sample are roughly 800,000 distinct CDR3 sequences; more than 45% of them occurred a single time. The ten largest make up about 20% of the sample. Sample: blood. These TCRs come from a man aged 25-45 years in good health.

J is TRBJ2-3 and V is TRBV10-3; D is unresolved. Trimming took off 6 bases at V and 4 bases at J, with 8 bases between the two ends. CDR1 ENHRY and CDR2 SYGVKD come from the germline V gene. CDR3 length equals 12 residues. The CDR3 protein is CAIRETADTQYF. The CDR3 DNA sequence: TGTGCCATCAGAGAGACGGCAGATACGCAGTATTTT.

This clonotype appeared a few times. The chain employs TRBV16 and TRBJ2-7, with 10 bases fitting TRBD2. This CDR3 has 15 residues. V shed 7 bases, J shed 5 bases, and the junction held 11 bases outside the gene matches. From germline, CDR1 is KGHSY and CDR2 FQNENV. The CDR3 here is CASTPSGRAANEQYF. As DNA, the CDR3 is TGTGCCAGCACCCCGAGCGGGAGGGCCGCGAACGAGCAGTACTTC.

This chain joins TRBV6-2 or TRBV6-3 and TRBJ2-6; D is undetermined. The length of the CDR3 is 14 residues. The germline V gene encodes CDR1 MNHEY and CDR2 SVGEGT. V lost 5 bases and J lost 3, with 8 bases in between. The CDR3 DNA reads TGTGCCAGCAGTGCTACGCGTGGGGCCAACGTCCTGACTTTC. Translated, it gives CASSATRGANVLTF.

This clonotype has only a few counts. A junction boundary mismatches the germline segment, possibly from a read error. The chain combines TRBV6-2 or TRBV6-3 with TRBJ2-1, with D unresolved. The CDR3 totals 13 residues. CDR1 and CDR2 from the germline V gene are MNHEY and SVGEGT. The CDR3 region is CASSDSMSDSEFF. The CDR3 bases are TGTGCCAGCAGTGACTCGATGTCCGACTCCGAGTTCTTC.

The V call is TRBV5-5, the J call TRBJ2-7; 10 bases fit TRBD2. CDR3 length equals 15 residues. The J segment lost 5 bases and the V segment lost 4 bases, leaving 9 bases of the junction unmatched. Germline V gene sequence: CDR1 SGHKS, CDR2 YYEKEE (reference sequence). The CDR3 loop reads CASSVGTSVSDEQYF. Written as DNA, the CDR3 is TGTGCCAGCAGCGTCGGGACTAGCGTCAGTGACGAGCAGTACTTC. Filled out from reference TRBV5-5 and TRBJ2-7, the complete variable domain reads DAGVTQSPTHLIKTRGQQVTLRCSPISGHKSVSWYQQVLGQGPQFIFQYYEKEERGRGNFPDRFSARQFPNYSSELNVNALLLGDSALYLCASSVGTSVSDEQYFGPGTRLTVT.

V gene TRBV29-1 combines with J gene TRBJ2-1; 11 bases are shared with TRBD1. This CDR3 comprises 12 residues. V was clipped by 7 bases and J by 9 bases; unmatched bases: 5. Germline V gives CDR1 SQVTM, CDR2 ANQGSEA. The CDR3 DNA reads TGCAGCGCGGGACAGGGGGTGGCTGAGCAGTTCTTC. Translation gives CSAGQGVAEQFF.

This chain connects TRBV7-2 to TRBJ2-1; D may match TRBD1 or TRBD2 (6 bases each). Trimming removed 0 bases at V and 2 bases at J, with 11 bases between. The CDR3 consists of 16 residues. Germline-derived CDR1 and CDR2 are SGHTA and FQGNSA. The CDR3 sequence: CASSLATGAPYNEQFF. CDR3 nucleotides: TGTGCCAGCAGCTTAGCCACGGGGGCCCCCTACAATGAGCAGTTCTTC.

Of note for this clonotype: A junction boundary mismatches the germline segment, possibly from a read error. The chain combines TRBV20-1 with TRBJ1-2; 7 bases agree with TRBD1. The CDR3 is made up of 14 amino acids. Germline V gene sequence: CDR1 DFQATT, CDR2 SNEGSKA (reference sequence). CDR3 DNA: TGCAGTGCTAGAGATGAGTGGGACAGTTATGGCTGCACCTTC. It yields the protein CSARDEWDSYGCTF.

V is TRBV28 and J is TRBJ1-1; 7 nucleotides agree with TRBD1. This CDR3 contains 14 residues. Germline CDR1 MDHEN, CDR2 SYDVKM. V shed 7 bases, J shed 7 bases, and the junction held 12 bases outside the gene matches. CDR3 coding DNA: TGTGCCAGCAATGGGAACAGGGGAGAAATTGAAGCTTTCTTT. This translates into CASNGNRGEIEAFF.

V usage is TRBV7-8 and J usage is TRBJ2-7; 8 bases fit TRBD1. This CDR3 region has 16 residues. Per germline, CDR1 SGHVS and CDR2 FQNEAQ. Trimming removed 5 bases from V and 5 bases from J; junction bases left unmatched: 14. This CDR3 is CASSRDRGPLGDEQYF. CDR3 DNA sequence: TGTGCCAGCAGCCGCGACAGGGGACCTTTAGGGGACGAGCAGTACTTC.

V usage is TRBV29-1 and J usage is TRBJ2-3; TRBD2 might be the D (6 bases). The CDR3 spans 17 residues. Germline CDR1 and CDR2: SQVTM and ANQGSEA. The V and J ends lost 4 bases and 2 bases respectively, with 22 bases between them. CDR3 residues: CSVGPGLSFFTTDTQYF. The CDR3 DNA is TGCAGCGTTGGACCGGGACTCAGTTTCTTTACCACAGATACGCAGTATTTT.

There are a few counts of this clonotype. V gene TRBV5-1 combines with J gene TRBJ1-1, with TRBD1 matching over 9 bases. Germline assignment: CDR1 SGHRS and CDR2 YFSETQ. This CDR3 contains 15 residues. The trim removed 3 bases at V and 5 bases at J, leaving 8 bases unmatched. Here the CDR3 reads CASSSNPGQGTEAFF. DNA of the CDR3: TGCGCCAGCAGCTCGAACCCGGGACAGGGTACTGAAGCTTTCTTT.

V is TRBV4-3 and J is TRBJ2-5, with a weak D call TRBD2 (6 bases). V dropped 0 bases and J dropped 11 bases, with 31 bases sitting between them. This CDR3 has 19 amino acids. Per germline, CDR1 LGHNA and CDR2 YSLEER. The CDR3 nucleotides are TGCGCCAGCAGCCAAGATCGTCGGAGGGAGGACCTTATTCGGAATGAGCAGTACTTC. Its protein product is CASSQDRRREDLIRNEQYF.

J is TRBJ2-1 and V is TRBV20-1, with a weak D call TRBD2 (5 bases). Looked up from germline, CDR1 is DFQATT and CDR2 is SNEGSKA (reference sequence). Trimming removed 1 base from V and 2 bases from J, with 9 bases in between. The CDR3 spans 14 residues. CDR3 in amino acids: CSARVGLTYNEQFF. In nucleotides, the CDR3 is TGCAGTGCTAGAGTTGGACTTACCTACAATGAGCAGTTCTTC.

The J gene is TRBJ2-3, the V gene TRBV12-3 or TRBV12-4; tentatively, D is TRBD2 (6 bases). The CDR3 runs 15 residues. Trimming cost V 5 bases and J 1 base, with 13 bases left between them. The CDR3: CASSPQERGTDTQYF. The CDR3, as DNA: TGTGCCAGCAGTCCCCAAGAGCGGGGCACAGATACGCAGTATTTT.

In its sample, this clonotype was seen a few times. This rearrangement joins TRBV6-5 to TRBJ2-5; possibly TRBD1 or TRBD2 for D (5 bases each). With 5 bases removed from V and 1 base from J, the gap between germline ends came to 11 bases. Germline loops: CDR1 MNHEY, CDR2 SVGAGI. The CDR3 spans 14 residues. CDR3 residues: CASSLWDVQETQYF. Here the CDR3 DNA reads TGTGCCAGCAGTCTGTGGGACGTCCAAGAGACCCAGTACTTC.

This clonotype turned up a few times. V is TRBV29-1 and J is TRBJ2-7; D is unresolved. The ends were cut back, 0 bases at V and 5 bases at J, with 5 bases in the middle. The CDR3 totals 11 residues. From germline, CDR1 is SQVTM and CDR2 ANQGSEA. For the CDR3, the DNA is TGCAGCGTTGAAGAAGATCACGAGCAGTACTTC. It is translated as CSVEEDHEQYF.

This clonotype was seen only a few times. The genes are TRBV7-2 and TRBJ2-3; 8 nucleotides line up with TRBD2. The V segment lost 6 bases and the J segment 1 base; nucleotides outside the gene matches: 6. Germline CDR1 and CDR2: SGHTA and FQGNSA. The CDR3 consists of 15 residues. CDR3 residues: CASSTNGGGTDTQYF. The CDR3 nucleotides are TGTGCCAGCAGTACCAACGGGGGGGGCACAGATACGCAGTATTTT.

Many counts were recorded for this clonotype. The CDR3 loop reads CASSSSGGPPNEQFF. CDR3 DNA: TGTGCCAGCAGCTCTAGCGGGGGACCTCCTAATGAGCAGTTCTTC. This chain joins TRBV7-8 and TRBJ2-1, with 10 positions matching TRBD2. The J segment lost 7 bases and the V segment lost 4 bases, leaving 7 bases of the junction unmatched. Germline CDR1 SGHVS, CDR2 FQNEAQ. The CDR3 has 15 amino acids.